This T cell receptor (beta chain) is drawn from a study of beta chain features in type 1 diabetes. Notes on the study in general: Whether TCRB rearrangement is influenced by HLA type was left unresolved in this analysis. Across all four CD4+ subsets, people with type 1 diabetes showed modestly shorter TCRB CDR3s.

This clone appeared a few times. What it binds is unknown. This CDR3 spans 14 amino acids. The V gene's germline CDR1 is ENHRY and CDR2 SYGVKD. Trimming cost V 10 bases and J 2 bases, with 16 bases left between them. Reverse transcribing all isolated RNA meant expressed TCRB transcripts were sequenced. There were several million reads on average in the naive, central memory and regulatory T cell samples. TCRdb's copy holds only in-frame clones and misses some; the assay was immunoSEQ multiplex PCR. The table lists about 650,000 clones, around an eighth of them singletons. Sample: naive CD4+ T cells from blood. The chain is built from TRBV10-3 and TRBJ2-3; TRBD1 might be the D (6 bases). This receptor was identified in a man aged 30 to 39 with type 1 diabetes. DNA of the CDR3: TGTGCCACCCGGGCAGGGGCATACACAGATACGCAGTATTTT. Amino acid sequence: CATRAGAYTDTQYF.